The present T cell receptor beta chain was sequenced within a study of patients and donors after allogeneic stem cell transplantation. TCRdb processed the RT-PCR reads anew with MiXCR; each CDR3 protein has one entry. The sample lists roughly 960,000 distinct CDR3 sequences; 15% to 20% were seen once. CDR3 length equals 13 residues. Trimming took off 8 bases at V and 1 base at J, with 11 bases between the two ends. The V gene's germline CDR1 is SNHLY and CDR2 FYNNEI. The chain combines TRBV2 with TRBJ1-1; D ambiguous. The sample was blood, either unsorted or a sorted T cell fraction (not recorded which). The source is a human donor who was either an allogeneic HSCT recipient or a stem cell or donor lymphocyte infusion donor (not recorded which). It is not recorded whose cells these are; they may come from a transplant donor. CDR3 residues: CASRQGSNTEAFF. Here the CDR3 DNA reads TGTGCCAGCCGACAAGGTTCGAACACTGAAGCTTTCTTT. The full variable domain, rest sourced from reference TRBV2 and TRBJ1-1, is EPEVTQTPSHQVTQMGQEVILRCVPISNHLYFYWYRQILGQKVEFLVSFYNNEISEKSEIFDDQFSVERPDGSNFTLKIRSTKLEDSAMYFCASRQGSNTEAFFGQGTRLTVV.